The entry below gives a single TCR beta chain sequence along with its context. In the original analysis: For nucleated cells, counts were estimated from reference gene primer amplification. Profiled with immunoSEQ multiplex PCR; TCRdb holds only in-frame clones, not every one. V and J calls and clone size come straight from that table; D and trimming were deduced from the DNA. The data contain 100,000 to 150,000 clones, about 80% of them singletons. The entry originates in a study of blood T cell repertoires in COVID-19. The CDR3 is 15 amino acids. Trimming cost V 6 bases and J 4 bases, with 19 bases left between them. Germline CDR1 is KGHSH and CDR2 is LQKENI.

The genes are TRBV18 and TRBJ2-7, with D possibly TRBD2 on 6 matching bases. The specimen sequenced was peripheral blood. This clonotype originated in a woman aged 45-65 years with acute or convalescent COVID-19. The CDR3: CASSHKSGTPYEQYF. The CDR3 DNA is TGTGCCAGCTCCCACAAGTCGGGGACTCCTTACGAGCAGTACTTC.